This passage covers 26 T cell receptor beta chains from one sample sequenced in a study of T cell responses to AZD1222 COVID-19 vaccine. Generated by immunoSEQ multiplex PCR, the TCRdb table keeps only in-frame clones and is missing some. The sample lists approximately 160,000 clones, about nine tenths seen once, with about 2.8% in the top ten. The sample in question was peripheral blood, obtained on day 0 of AZD1222 vaccination. Source of these receptors: an adult in good health.

The chain couples TRBV3-1 (or the pseudogene TRBV3-2) to TRBJ2-7, with 7 positions matching TRBD2. The CDR3 has 14 amino acids. V lost 6 bases, J lost 4 bases, and 9 bases stayed unmatched. CDR1 LGHDT and CDR2 YNNKEL come from the germline V gene (reference sequence). The CDR3 spells CASSRGSSGYEQYF. CDR3 sequence (DNA): TGTGCCAGCAGTCGCGGTTCTAGCGGTTACGAGCAGTACTTC.

The rearrangement joins TRBV27 to TRBJ2-1; D remains ambiguous. This CDR3 contains 15 residues. Trimming took off 6 bases at V and 3 bases at J, with 15 bases between the two ends. Per germline, CDR1 MNHEY and CDR2 SMNVEV (reference sequence). CDR3 amino acids: CASRAFGGGYNEQFF. DNA of the CDR3: TGTGCCAGCAGGGCGTTTGGTGGTGGCTACAATGAGCAGTTCTTC.

The rearrangement joins TRBV27 to TRBJ1-6, with unresolved D. CDR1 is MNHEY, CDR2 SMNVEV, per germline (reference sequence). Trimming took off 5 bases at V and 10 bases at J, with 9 bases between the two ends. The CDR3 runs to 12 residues. The DNA of the CDR3 is TGTGCCAGCAGTCCGGTAGGCTCACCCCTCCACTTT. Translation: CASSPVGSPLHF.

Concerning this clone itself: In the same sample, other DNA sequences code for this CDR3. V and J are TRBV6-1 and TRBJ2-7, with 11 bases matching TRBD2. Germline V CDR1 and CDR2: MNHNS, SASEGT. This CDR3 is built from 15 residues. V lost 1 base to trimming and J lost 1 base; unmatched junction nucleotides: 0. CDR3 loop: CASSEGTSGSYEQYF. The CDR3, as DNA: TGTGCCAGCAGTGAAGGGACTAGCGGGTCCTACGAGCAGTACTTC.

The CDR3 region has the DNA TGTGCCAGCAGTTTGGCAGGGTCGGCTGAGCAGTTCTTC. It encodes CASSLAGSAEQFF. V usage is TRBV27 and J usage is TRBJ2-1; weak D call: TRBD1 (5 bases). The V end was cut by 3 bases, the J end by 9 bases, with 12 bases between. Germline V CDR1 and CDR2: MNHEY, SMNVEV (reference sequence). The CDR3 length is 13 residues.

The chain uses TRBV7-9 and TRBJ2-1; D unresolved. Trimming cost V 0 bases and J 10 bases, with 4 bases left between them. This CDR3 comprises 11 residues. CDR1 and CDR2 from the germline V gene are SEHNR and FQNEAQ (reference sequence). For the CDR3, the DNA is TGTGCCAGCAGCTTAGCGAGGGAGCAGTTCTTC. The encoded protein is CASSLAREQFF.

A note on this clone: The sample carries other DNA sequences with the same CDR3. V usage is TRBV5-4 and J usage is TRBJ2-5; 8 positions agree with TRBD2. Per germline, CDR1 SGHNT and CDR2 YYREEE (reference sequence). Germline trimming cut 0 bases from V and 2 bases from J; bases unmatched to any gene: 3. This CDR3 has 15 residues. CDR3 DNA: TGTGCCAGCAGCTTGGCCGGGAGGGGGCAAGAGACCCAGTACTTC. Protein sequence: CASSLAGRGQETQYF. Using reference TRBV5-4 and TRBJ2-5 for the parts outside the CDR3, the full variable domain is ETGVTQSPTHLIKTRGQQVTLRCSSQSGHNTVSWYQQALGQGPQFIFQYYREEENGRGNFPPRFSGLQFPNYSSELNVNALELDDSALYLCASSLAGRGQETQYFGPGTRLLVL.

V gene TRBV7-8 combines with J gene TRBJ1-5; no firm D call. The V gene's germline CDR1 is SGHVS and CDR2 FQNEAQ. The V gene lost 5 bases and the J gene lost 7 bases, with 9 bases spanning the gap. The CDR3 runs 12 residues. CDR3 in DNA: TGTGCCAGCAGCCCTGACTTCCAGCCCCAGCATTTT. Its translation is CASSPDFQPQHF.

This clone was counted a few times. This chain uses TRBV7-2 with TRBJ1-1, with a weak D call TRBD1 (6 bases). The CDR3 is 15 residues long. Germline V CDR1 and CDR2: SGHTA, FQGNSA. The V and J ends lost 4 bases and 1 base respectively, with 13 bases between them. The CDR3 spells CASSSQPGQNTEAFF. CDR3 nucleotides: TGTGCCAGCAGCTCACAACCGGGACAGAACACTGAAGCTTTCTTT.

V and J are TRBV5-1 and TRBJ2-1; D is undetermined. The V end was cut by 1 base, the J end by 4 bases, with 6 bases between. The CDR3 totals 13 residues. Germline lookup yields CDR1 SGHRS and CDR2 YFSETQ. The CDR3 sequence is CASSLSTYNEQFF. The CDR3 DNA follows: TGCGCCAGCAGCTTGTCTACTTACAATGAGCAGTTCTTC.

The chain carries TRBV19 and TRBJ1-1; D possibly corresponds to TRBD1 (6 bases). Trimming pared 5 bases from V and 1 base from J, leaving 8 bases between. The CDR3 sequence is 13 residues long. Germline loops: CDR1 LNHDA, CDR2 SQIVND (reference sequence). CDR3: CASSDRPNTEAFF. CDR3 coding DNA: TGTGCCAGTAGTGACAGGCCGAACACTGAAGCTTTCTTT. The whole variable domain, filled in from reference TRBV19 and TRBJ1-1, reads DGGITQSPKYLFRKEGQNVTLSCEQNLNHDAMYWYRQDPGQGLRLIYYSQIVNDFQKGDIAEGYSVSREKKESFPLTVTSAQKNPTAFYLCASSDRPNTEAFFGQGTRLTVV.

The sample holds one count of this clone. The V gene is TRBV19, the J gene TRBJ2-2; D uncertain. The CDR3 contains 13 residues. The germline V and J ends were trimmed by 3 bases and 1 base, with 3 bases remaining between them. Germline V gives CDR1 LNHDA, CDR2 SQIVND (reference sequence). The CDR3 sequence: CASSMGNTGELFF. The CDR3 DNA sequence: TGTGCCAGTAGTATGGGGAACACCGGGGAGCTGTTTTTT.

The rearrangement links TRBV6-5 to TRBJ2-1; tentatively, D is TRBD1 (7 bases). Trimming removed 10 bases from V and 6 bases from J, with 22 bases in between. There are 15 residues in the CDR3. The germline CDR1 and CDR2 sequences are MNHEY and SVGAGI. As DNA, the CDR3 is TGTGCCACCAGGGGGGCGATAAGATATATCAATGAGCAGTTCTTC. It is translated as CATRGAIRYINEQFF.

The chain has TRBV3-1 (or the pseudogene TRBV3-2) and TRBJ2-7; the match to TRBD2 covers 11 bases. CDR3 size: 18 residues. The germline gives CDR1 LGHDT, CDR2 YNNKEL (reference sequence). Unmatched junction bases numbered 10, after V lost 1 base and J lost 2 bases. In nucleotides, the CDR3 is TGTGCCAGCAGCCAAGTTGGGCTAGCGGGAGGTGGGCCCTACGAGCAGTACTTC. Its protein is CASSQVGLAGGGPYEQYF.

The chain carries TRBV7-9 and TRBJ1-6; D perhaps matches TRBD1 (6 bases). Germline-derived CDR1 and CDR2 are SEHNR and FQNEAQ (reference sequence). Trimming cost V 3 bases and J 8 bases, with 8 bases left between them. The length of the CDR3 is 13 residues. The chain's CDR3 is CASSFYRDSPLHF. DNA of the CDR3: TGTGCCAGCAGCTTCTACAGGGATTCACCCCTCCACTTT.

This chain connects TRBV7-9 to TRBJ2-2; TRBD2 is a possible D gene (6 bases). The CDR3 sequence is 16 residues long. V shed 1 base and J shed 4 bases, with 13 bases lying between them. Germline V gene lookup returns CDR1 SEHNR and CDR2 FQNEAQ (reference sequence). The CDR3 protein is CASSLEASVLTGELFF. The CDR3 DNA follows: TGTGCCAGCAGCTTAGAGGCTAGCGTTCTCACCGGGGAGCTGTTTTTT.

The CDR3 DNA is TGCGCCAGCAGTCGTGGACAGGGCCGGCAGCCCCAGCATTTT. This gives the protein CASSRGQGRQPQHF. The chain combines TRBV23-1 with TRBJ1-5; 8 bases map to TRBD1. TRBV23-1 is known as an ORF, though its function is uncertain. The CDR3 is 14 residues long. With V trimmed by 4 bases and J by 7 bases, 6 bases remained unmatched.

J is TRBJ1-4 and V is TRBV18; D unclear. The CDR3 contains 15 residues. Between the trimmed V and J ends, which lost 0 bases and 5 bases, there was a span of 10 bases. CDR1 is KGHSH, CDR2 LQKENI, per germline. The CDR3 region has the DNA TGTGCCAGCTCACCACCCCGAGGAGGGAATGAAAAACTGTTTTTT. It codes for CASSPPRGGNEKLFF.

V is TRBV5-6 and J is TRBJ1-2; possibly TRBD1 for D (5 bases). V shed 3 bases and J shed 7 bases, with 19 bases lying between them. CDR3 length: 15 amino acids. Germline V CDR1 and CDR2: SGHDT, YYEEEE. DNA of the CDR3: TGTGCCAGCAGCTGGGACTACAGGCTACCCGGTGGCTACACCTTC. Its protein product is CASSWDYRLPGGYTF.

V usage is TRBV4-2 and J usage is TRBJ2-2, with D hard to call. This CDR3 comprises 16 residues. Looked up from germline, CDR1 is LGHNA and CDR2 is YNFKEQ. V lost 0 bases, J lost 4 bases, and 12 bases lay in between. The CDR3 DNA reads as TGTGCCAGCAGCCAAGAAACCCCCCCCGGCACCGGGGAGCTGTTTTTT. It is translated as CASSQETPPGTGELFF.

The CDR3 bases are TGTGCCAGCAGTTTATCATGGGGCCCCCCGGCAGATACGCAGTATTTT. Amino acids: CASSLSWGPPADTQYF. The chain recombines TRBV27 with TRBJ2-3; D may be TRBD1 (5 bases). The CDR3 runs 16 residues. V lost 0 bases and J lost 4, with 14 bases in between. Germline-derived CDR1 and CDR2 are MNHEY and SMNVEV (reference sequence).

This sequence joins TRBV6-2 or TRBV6-3 and TRBJ1-5; no clear D gene. CDR3 length equals 14 residues. In germline, CDR1 is MNHEY, CDR2 SVGEGT. V was shortened by 0 bases and J by 3 bases, with 6 bases between the two germline ends. The CDR3 protein is CASSYSHHNQPQHF. The CDR3, as DNA: TGTGCCAGCAGTTACTCCCATCACAATCAGCCCCAGCATTTT.

V and J are TRBV25-1 and TRBJ1-3, with a possible D match to TRBD1 (6 bases). The germline V and J ends were trimmed by 4 bases and 0 bases, with 10 bases remaining between them. This CDR3 contains 15 residues. Germline lookup yields CDR1 MGHDK and CDR2 SYGVNS. DNA for the CDR3: TGTGCCAGCAGTGTCGGAGGGGGCTCTGGAAACACCATATATTTT. Encoded protein: CASSVGGGSGNTIYF.

This chain's CDR3 is CASSIIQGGEQYF. The CDR3 region has the DNA TGTGCCAGCAGCATTATCCAGGGGGGGGAGCAGTACTTC. The genes are TRBV11-3 and TRBJ2-7, with D perhaps being TRBD1 or TRBD2 (7 bases each). The CDR3 consists of 13 residues. CDR1 is SGHNT and CDR2 is YENEEA in the germline V gene. Between the trimmed V and J ends, which lost 5 bases and 7 bases, there was a span of 15 bases.

The genes are TRBV4-1 and TRBJ2-7, with no clear D. This CDR3 is 15 amino acids long. Germline lookup yields CDR1 MGHRA and CDR2 YSYEKL. V lost 0 bases and J lost 2, with 11 bases in between. CDR3 DNA: TGCGCCAGCAGCCAAGATCCTTTGCAGGCCTACGAGCAGTACTTC. Its translation: CASSQDPLQAYEQYF.

The genes are TRBV9 and TRBJ2-3, with TRBD2 matching over 7 bases. V lost 3 bases, J lost 0 bases, and 1 base stayed unmatched. Germline V CDR1 and CDR2: SGDLS, YYNGEE. The CDR3 is 14 amino acids. Here the CDR3 reads CASSGLASTDTQYF. In DNA, the CDR3 is TGTGCCAGCAGCGGACTAGCTAGCACAGATACGCAGTATTTT.